The TCR beta chain described here comes from a study of control samples from healthy donors and cancer patients. TCRdb keeps only in-frame clones here, not all; method: immunoSEQ multiplex PCR. This table has approximately 150,000 clones, under 95% appearing once. Germline values: CDR1 MNHEY, CDR2 SVGEGT. V shed 6 bases and J shed 2 bases, with 15 bases lying between them. The CDR3 runs to 15 residues. The gene calls are TRBV6-2 or TRBV6-3 and TRBJ2-3; D may correspond to TRBD1 or TRBD2 (5 bases each). This TCR derives from a man in his late teens or twenties in good health. The sequenced material came from blood. As DNA, the CDR3 is TGTGCCAGCAGCCGACGCCGGGGCCTCACAGATACGCAGTATTTT. Amino acid sequence: CASSRRRGLTDTQYF.